This T cell receptor (beta chain) was identified during a study of T-cell memory formation after mild COVID-19. 5'RACE with constant-segment primers built TCRalpha and TCRbeta cDNA libraries with UMIs. From the 5' RACE reads, TCRdb called clonotypes with MiXCR, one entry per CDR3 protein. Found here are roughly 300,000 distinct CDR3 sequences, less than 9.5% of them singletons; the top ten hold 20% to 25%. Germline-derived CDR1 and CDR2 are SGHAT and FQNNGV. V gave up 0 bases and J gave up 9 bases; unmatched junction bases: 8. The CDR3 has 16 amino acids. General study points: Pre-infection memory showed some responding clones, and this suggested that cross-reactive memory joined.

Points on this clonotype: Its specificity is not known.

Sequencing was done on a sample of PBMCs or a T cell subset sorted from them (not recorded which). This sequence originates from a man aged 18-30 years who had mild COVID-19 (a few samples of this study predate the infection). Cell type and time point are not known. The rearrangement uses TRBV11-2 and TRBJ2-1, with 10 nucleotides matching TRBD2. The CDR3 reads CASSLDRWTSGLEQFF. In DNA, the CDR3 is TGTGCCAGCAGCTTAGATCGCTGGACTAGCGGCCTTGAGCAGTTCTTC.